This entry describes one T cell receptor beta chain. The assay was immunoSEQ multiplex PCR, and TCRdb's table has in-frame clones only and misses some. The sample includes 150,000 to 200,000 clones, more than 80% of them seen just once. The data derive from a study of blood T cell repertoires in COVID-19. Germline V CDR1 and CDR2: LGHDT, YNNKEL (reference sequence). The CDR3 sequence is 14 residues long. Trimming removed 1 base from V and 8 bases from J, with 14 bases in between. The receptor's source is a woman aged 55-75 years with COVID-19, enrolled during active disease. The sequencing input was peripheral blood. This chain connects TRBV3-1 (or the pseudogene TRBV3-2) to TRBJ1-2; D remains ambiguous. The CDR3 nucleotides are TGTGCCAGCAGCCAAGGAGTAACTCCGGGAGGCTACACCTTC. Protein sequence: CASSQGVTPGGYTF.